One and the same sample provided the 20 T cell receptor beta chains below, sequenced in a study of blood T cells in healthy people across ages (dated by TCRdb to about 2015). Receptor amplification or capture employed 5' RACE. Sequencer: Illumina HiSeq 2500. The second PCR ran for roughly 7 to 11 cycles and used a J-beta primer mix along with a sample-barcoded 5' primer. The raw public data were reprocessed by TCRdb itself: fastp quality trimming at Q25, MiXCR clonotype calling, in-frame beta chains only. Every CDR3 protein is listed once, alongside the most common genes and DNA of its rows. The sample contains fewer than 900,000 distinct CDR3 sequences, roughly 43% of them found a single time. Of the sample, 20% to 25% falls within the top ten clones. The sample taken for sequencing was blood. These TCRs come from a woman aged 55-69 years in good health.

The V call is TRBV10-3, the J call TRBJ2-5; tentatively, D is TRBD1 (5 bases). In germline, CDR1 is ENHRY, CDR2 SYGVKD. CDR3 length: 14 residues. V was cut by 0 bases and J by 5 bases, with 10 bases left in between. CDR3 DNA sequence: TGTGCCATCAGTGAGTCGATCGCAGGGGAGACCCAGTACTTC. Translating it yields CAISESIAGETQYF.

Ten or more counts support this clonotype. This chain connects TRBV29-1 to TRBJ2-1; TRBD1 matches 8 bases. Germline CDR1 is SQVTM and CDR2 is ANQGSEA. Trimming at V came to 1 base and at J to 3 bases, leaving 5 bases not matched to a gene. The CDR3 is 15 residues long. CDR3 DNA sequence: TGCAGCGTTGAAGGCGGACAGGGCTTCTACAATGAGCAGTTCTTC. Its protein product is CSVEGGQGFYNEQFF.

Only a few counts were recorded for this clonotype. The chain recombines TRBV9 with TRBJ2-3; 7 bases map to TRBD1. The germline V gene has CDR1 SGDLS and CDR2 YYNGEE. V lost 0 bases and J lost 5; bases outside the gene matches: 6. This CDR3 contains 15 residues. CDR3 in DNA: TGTGCCAGCAGCGTAGTTGGCAGGGGGAGAGATACGCAGTATTTT. Its protein product is CASSVVGRGRDTQYF.

This clonotype was recorded only once. This chain connects TRBV6-1 to TRBJ1-1; possible D gene TRBD1, 5 bases. Per germline, CDR1 MNHNS and CDR2 SASEGT. The CDR3 extends over 13 amino acids. Trimming removed 4 bases from V and 4 bases from J, with 10 bases in between. The CDR3 loop is CASSAVQGTEAFF. The CDR3 region has the DNA TGTGCCAGCAGTGCGGTTCAGGGCACTGAAGCTTTCTTT.

This clonotype was seen only a few times. This chain joins TRBV6-1 and TRBJ2-1; either TRBD1 or TRBD2 may fit D (6 bases each). V was clipped by 8 bases and J by 7 bases, with 18 bases between them. This CDR3 has 14 amino acids. In germline, CDR1 is MNHNS, CDR2 SASEGT. The CDR3 DNA reads as TGTGCCAGCGGATACCCGGGGGCCAATAATGAGCAGTTCTTC. Encoded protein: CASGYPGANNEQFF.

This clonotype was counted a few times. This chain uses TRBV5-4 with TRBJ2-7; TRBD2 matches at 8 bases. This CDR3 region has 13 residues. Unmatched junction bases numbered 5, after V lost 4 bases and J lost 5 bases. Germline lookup yields CDR1 SGHNT and CDR2 YYREEE (reference sequence). The CDR3 DNA sequence: TGTGCCAGCAGCCCTGTCGGGGGGGACGAGCAGTACTTC. Protein sequence: CASSPVGGDEQYF.

In this sample, this clonotype turned up a few times. The rearrangement links TRBV7-9 to TRBJ1-1, with 9 positions matching TRBD1. This CDR3 comprises 15 residues. CDR1 and CDR2 (germline): SEHNR, FQNEAQ (reference sequence). V trimming: 5 bases; J trimming: 6 bases; junction bases outside the gene matches: 10. The CDR3 DNA follows: TGTGCCAGCAGCCCAGGGACAGGGCTTATCCCTGAAGCTTTCTTT. Residues: CASSPGTGLIPEAFF.

This clonotype was observed many times. A read error may produce the germline difference seen at one junction end. The genes are TRBV5-1 and TRBJ2-1, with 11 bases matching TRBD2. CDR1 SGHRS and CDR2 YFSETQ come from the germline V gene. This CDR3 is built from 15 residues. DNA of the CDR3: TGTGCCAGCAGTTTAGCGCTAGCGGGAGGCAATGAGCAGTTCTTC. The encoded protein is CASSLALAGGNEQFF.

The rearrangement uses TRBV20-1 and TRBJ2-7; 8 bases agree with TRBD2. The end of the DNA fits TRBJ2-5 better, so the J call may be wrong. There are 14 residues in the CDR3. CDR1 is DFQATT and CDR2 is SNEGSKA in the germline V gene (reference sequence). This CDR3 reads CSSTRTSSLGTQYF. The DNA for the CDR3 is TGCAGTTCTACAAGGACTAGCAGCCTCGGGACCCAGTACTTC.

This clonotype was recorded many times. The rearrangement uses TRBV12-3 or TRBV12-4 and TRBJ2-7; TRBD1 matches at 9 bases. V was pared by 11 bases and J by 4 bases, with 9 bases of the junction left unmatched. CDR3 length equals 13 residues. The CDR3 loop reads CASQGTGRYEQYF. CDR3 sequence (DNA): TGTGCCTCCCAGGGGACAGGGAGGTACGAGCAGTACTTC.

The chain uses TRBV6-6 and TRBJ1-3, with unresolved D. The CDR3 has 12 residues. Trimming left V 6 bases short and J 8 bases short, with 11 bases between. The V gene's germline CDR1 is MNHNY and CDR2 SVGAGI (reference sequence). The CDR3 reads CASSPSQYTIYF. CDR3 DNA sequence: TGTGCCAGCAGCCCCTCTCAGTACACCATATATTTT.

This clonotype was seen a handful of times. The chain has TRBV6-1 and TRBJ2-7, with 7 bases lining up with TRBD2. Germline lookup yields CDR1 MNHNS and CDR2 SASEGT. This CDR3 has 14 amino acids. With V trimmed by 8 bases and J by 2 bases, 9 bases remained unmatched. The CDR3 reads CASPGEGIPYEQYF. The CDR3 coding sequence is TGTGCCAGCCCCGGGGAGGGGATTCCCTACGAGCAGTACTTC.

This clonotype was observed many times. The V gene is TRBV29-1, the J gene TRBJ2-6; the match to TRBD1 covers 8 bases. The length of the CDR3 is 14 residues. The germline V gene encodes CDR1 SQVTM and CDR2 ANQGSEA. V trimming: 3 bases; J trimming: 2 bases; junction bases outside the gene matches: 0. The CDR3 is CSVEDRAGANVLTF. In nucleotides, the CDR3 is TGCAGCGTTGAGGACAGGGCTGGGGCCAACGTCCTGACTTTC.

This clonotype was seen ten or more times. The chain recombines TRBV6-5 with TRBJ2-3, with unresolved D. Germline CDR1 reads MNHEY; CDR2 reads SVGAGI. This CDR3 has 15 amino acids. The ends were cut back, 2 bases at V and 0 bases at J, with 9 bases in the middle. The DNA of the CDR3 is TGTGCCAGCAGTTACAGTGGCGGAAGCACAGATACGCAGTATTTT. Its protein product is CASSYSGGSTDTQYF.

Worth noting for this clonotype: A junction end diverges from the germline sequence, so it may reflect a read error. The CDR3 is CANSPPVRETQYF. The CDR3 region has the DNA TGTGCCAACTCACCACCCGTACGAGAGACCCAGTACTTC. This chain uses TRBV18 with TRBJ2-5, with unresolved D. The CDR3 sequence is 13 residues long. Germline CDR1 and CDR2: KGHSH and LQKENI. The variable domain in full, completed from reference TRBV18 and TRBJ2-5, reads NAGVMQNPRHLVRRRGQEARLRCSPMKGHSHVYWYRQLPEEGLKFMVYLQKENIIDESGMPKERFSAEFPKEGPSILRIQQVVRGDSAAYFCANSPPVRETQYFGPGTRLLVL.

This chain uses TRBV7-2 with TRBJ2-1; TRBD1 matches at 10 bases. This CDR3 region has 17 residues. Germline V CDR1 and CDR2: SGHTA, FQGNSA. J was trimmed by 0 bases and V by 5 bases; bases with no gene match: 7. The CDR3 nucleotides read TGTGCCAGCAGCCAGTGGGACAGGGGTAGCTCCTACAATGAGCAGTTCTTC. This encodes CASSQWDRGSSYNEQFF.

This clonotype has a single count. The chain links TRBV9 to TRBJ2-1, with D possibly TRBD2 on 6 matching bases. The V gene's germline CDR1 is SGDLS and CDR2 YYNGEE. This CDR3 is built from 11 residues. Trimming removed 3 bases from V and 9 bases from J, with 7 bases in between. CDR3 residues: CASSARGEQFF. As DNA, the CDR3 is TGTGCCAGCAGCGCGCGGGGTGAGCAGTTCTTC.

This clonotype turned up a few times. The chain joins TRBV29-1 to TRBJ2-7; D is perhaps TRBD2 (6 bases). Germline loops: CDR1 SQVTM, CDR2 ANQGSEA. The V and J ends lost 4 bases and 5 bases respectively, with 12 bases between them. This CDR3 spans 12 amino acids. The CDR3 spells CSVGLRDNEQYF. CDR3 coding DNA: TGCAGCGTTGGCTTGCGGGATAACGAGCAGTACTTC.

V usage is TRBV27 and J usage is TRBJ1-5; 8 nucleotides align to TRBD1. Germline CDR1 is MNHEY and CDR2 is SMNVEV (reference sequence). Trimming cost V 5 bases and J 4 bases; bases outside gene matches: 4. The CDR3 spans 14 residues. The CDR3 here is CASSPQGANQPQHF. Written as DNA, the CDR3 is TGTGCCAGCAGTCCTCAGGGGGCAAATCAGCCCCAGCATTTT.

This sequence joins TRBV24-1 and TRBJ2-5; 9 nucleotides match TRBD1. The J call may be faulty, since TRBJ2-7 better matches the DNA end. CDR3 length: 14 amino acids. Germline V lookup: CDR1 KGHDR, CDR2 SFDVKD. The CDR3 DNA reads as TGTGCCACCAGCCCCGGGACAGGGAGTCACGAGCAGTACTTC. This sequence encodes CATSPGTGSHEQYF.